This TCR beta chain was found in a study of blood T cell repertoires in COVID-19. Assay used: immunoSEQ multiplex PCR; TCRdb lists only in-frame clones, some missing. The profile shows over 150,000 clones, approximately 80% of them singletons. CDR3 length: 15 amino acids. V was trimmed by 1 base and J by 5 bases, leaving 12 bases between them. Germline V gene lookup returns CDR1 SGHVS and CDR2 FQNEAQ. V is TRBV7-8 and J is TRBJ1-5, with D possibly matching TRBD1 (6 bases). The TCR comes from a woman aged 40-49 years with COVID-19, enrolled during active disease. The sample consisted of peripheral blood. In DNA form, the CDR3 reads TGTGCCAGCAGCTTAGTGGACAGAGTAGATCAGCCCCAGCATTTT. It codes for CASSLVDRVDQPQHF.